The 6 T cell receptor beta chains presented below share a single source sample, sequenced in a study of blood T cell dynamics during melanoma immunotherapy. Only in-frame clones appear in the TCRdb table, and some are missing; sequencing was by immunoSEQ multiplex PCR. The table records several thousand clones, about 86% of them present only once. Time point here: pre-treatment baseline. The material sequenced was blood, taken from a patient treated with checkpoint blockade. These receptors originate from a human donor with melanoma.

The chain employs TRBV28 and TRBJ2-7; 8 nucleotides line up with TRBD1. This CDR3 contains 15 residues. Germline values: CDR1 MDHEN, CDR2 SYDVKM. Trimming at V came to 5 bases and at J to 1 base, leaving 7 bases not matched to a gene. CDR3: CASSPTGTGSYEQYF. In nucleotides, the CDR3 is TGTGCCAGCAGTCCGACCGGGACAGGTTCCTACGAGCAGTACTTC.

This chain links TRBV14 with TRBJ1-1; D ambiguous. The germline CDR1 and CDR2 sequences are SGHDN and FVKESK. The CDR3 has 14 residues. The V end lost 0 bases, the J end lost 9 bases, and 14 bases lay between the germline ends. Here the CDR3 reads CASSQEMLTRQAFF. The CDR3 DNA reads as TGTGCCAGCAGCCAAGAGATGTTGACACGCCAAGCTTTCTTT.

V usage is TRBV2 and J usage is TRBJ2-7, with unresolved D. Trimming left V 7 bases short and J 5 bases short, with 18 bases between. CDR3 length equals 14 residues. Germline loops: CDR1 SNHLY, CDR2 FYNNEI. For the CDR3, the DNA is TGTGCCAGCAAAGAAATCCTCACATCCGACGAGCAGTACTTC. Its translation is CASKEILTSDEQYF.

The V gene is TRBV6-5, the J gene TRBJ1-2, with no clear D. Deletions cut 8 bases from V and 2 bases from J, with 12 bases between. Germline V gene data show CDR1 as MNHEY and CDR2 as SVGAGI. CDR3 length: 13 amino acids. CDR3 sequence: CASSRDLNYGYTF. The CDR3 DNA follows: TGTGCCAGCTCTAGAGATTTAAACTATGGCTACACCTTC.

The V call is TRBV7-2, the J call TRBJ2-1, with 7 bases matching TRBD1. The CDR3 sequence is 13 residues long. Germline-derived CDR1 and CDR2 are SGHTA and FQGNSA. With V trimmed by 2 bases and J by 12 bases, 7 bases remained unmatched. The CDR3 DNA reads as TGTGCCAGCAGCTTATCAGGGGGTCCTAGGCAGTTCTTC. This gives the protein CASSLSGGPRQFF.

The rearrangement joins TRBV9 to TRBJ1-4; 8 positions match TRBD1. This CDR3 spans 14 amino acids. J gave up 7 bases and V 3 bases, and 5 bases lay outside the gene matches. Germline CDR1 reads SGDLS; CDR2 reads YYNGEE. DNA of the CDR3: TGTGCCAGCAGCGCCCAGGGGGCGGGTGAAAAACTGTTTTTT. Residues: CASSAQGAGEKLFF.